The sequence of this TCR beta chain was determined in a study of T cells in localized non-small cell lung cancer. Notes on the study in general: A higher density of T cells in blood coincided with extended overall survival. Out of the top 100 tumor clones, a median around 57 were seen in adjacent lung.

On this clone: Its antigen is undetermined.

Neighbouring lung, lacking atypia, was collected no less than 2 cm away from the tumor margin. CDR1 and CDR2 from the germline V gene are SGHDN and FVKESK. With 1 base removed from V and 6 bases from J, the gap between germline ends came to 13 bases. This CDR3 has 14 residues. Produced via immunoSEQ multiplex PCR; TCRdb's table is partial and in-frame only. Found here are about 1,800 clones, approximately 25% of them singletons; the top ten hold less than 15%. The gene calls are TRBV14 and TRBJ2-7, with D maybe TRBD1 (5 bases). This TCR derives from an older male donor with stage II squamous cell lung carcinoma. Sequenced material: normal lung tissue next to the tumor, taken before any cancer treatment. The chain's CDR3 is CASSQVQGYGEQYF. CDR3 in DNA: TGTGCCAGCAGCCAAGTTCAGGGATACGGCGAGCAGTACTTC.